These 28 T cell receptor beta chains were all obtained from the same sample, sequenced in a study of shared clonotypes between healthy human individuals. Clones were read by immunoSEQ multiplex PCR, and TCRdb kept only the in-frame ones, dropping some. The sample lists over 2 million clones, 90% to 95% occurring once. Sequencing was done on a sample of naive CD4+ T cells sorted from blood. The subset: CD45RA+ positively selected. The receptors derive from a man aged 18 to 29 in good health.

The chain recombines TRBV7-9 with TRBJ2-3; 9 bases match TRBD2. Germline V gene data show CDR1 as SEHNR and CDR2 as FQNEAQ (reference sequence). The V and J ends lost 4 bases and 2 bases, in that order; junction bases with no gene match: 7. The CDR3 length is 16 residues. CDR3 residues: CASSSGLAFYTDTQYF. In DNA form, the CDR3 reads TGTGCCAGCAGCTCGGGACTAGCTTTCTACACAGATACGCAGTATTTT.

The chain joins TRBV30 to TRBJ2-1, with 10 nucleotides matching TRBD2. The V gene's germline CDR1 is GTSNPN and CDR2 SVGIG (reference sequence). The CDR3 has 15 amino acids. V lost 5 bases and J lost 6; bases outside the gene matches: 10. The chain's CDR3 is CAWGHGASGSNEQFF. Written as DNA, the CDR3 is TGTGCCTGGGGCCACGGGGCTAGCGGGAGCAATGAGCAGTTCTTC.

This clone appeared once. This chain links TRBV11-2 with TRBJ2-7, with D perhaps given as TRBD1 or TRBD2 (5 bases each). This CDR3 region has 12 residues. CDR1 is SGHAT and CDR2 is FQNNGV in the germline V gene. Trimming stripped 3 bases from V and 8 bases from J, with 11 bases between. Here the CDR3 reads CASSFPSGQQYF. Here the CDR3 DNA reads TGTGCCAGCAGCTTTCCTTCGGGACAGCAGTACTTC.

The V gene is TRBV19, the J gene TRBJ2-7; a weak D match, TRBD1 (5 bases). Trimming cost V 5 bases and J 4 bases, with 15 bases left between them. Germline values: CDR1 LNHDA, CDR2 SQIVND (reference sequence). The CDR3 loop spans 14 amino acids. The CDR3 loop reads CASSPHRQGYEQYF. The CDR3 bases are TGTGCCAGTAGTCCTCACCGTCAGGGTTACGAGCAGTACTTC.

The chain carries TRBV4-1 and TRBJ2-7; 13 nucleotides match TRBD2. This CDR3 region has 19 residues. Trimming removed 5 bases from V and 0 bases from J; junction bases left unmatched: 13. Germline assignment: CDR1 MGHRA and CDR2 YSYEKL. CDR3 sequence reads: CASSVRTSGGQTSSYEQYF. The CDR3 nucleotides read TGCGCCAGCAGCGTACGGACTAGCGGGGGCCAAACGAGCTCCTACGAGCAGTACTTC.

The gene calls are TRBV6-6 and TRBJ1-5; D gene unclear. CDR1 is MNHNY, CDR2 SVGAGI, per germline (reference sequence). The CDR3 is 12 residues long. V was trimmed by 6 bases and J by 9 bases, leaving 12 bases between them. This CDR3 is CASRDGAGPQHF. CDR3 bases: TGTGCCAGCAGGGACGGAGCAGGGCCCCAGCATTTT.

The genes are TRBV10-2 and TRBJ1-6; D might be TRBD1 (6 bases). There are 16 residues in the CDR3. V lost 3 bases, J lost 3 bases, and 12 bases lay in between. Germline CDR1 WSHSY, CDR2 SAAADI. The CDR3 sequence: CASSDRGGNYNSPLHF. The CDR3 DNA follows: TGCGCCAGCAGTGATAGGGGGGGCAACTATAATTCACCCCTCCACTTT.

The chain carries TRBV18 and TRBJ2-7; unclear D gene. The CDR3 consists of 14 residues. V lost 0 bases and J 6 bases, leaving 12 bases between the germline ends. Germline CDR1 is KGHSH and CDR2 is LQKENI. CDR3 loop: CASSPPEQSSEQYF. In nucleotides, the CDR3 is TGTGCCAGCTCACCACCTGAGCAGTCGAGCGAGCAGTACTTC. The full variable domain, with the rest looked up from reference TRBV18 and TRBJ2-7, is NAGVMQNPRHLVRRRGQEARLRCSPMKGHSHVYWYRQLPEEGLKFMVYLQKENIIDESGMPKERFSAEFPKEGPSILRIQQVVRGDSAAYFCASSPPEQSSEQYFGPGTRLTVT.

The chain employs TRBV10-3 and TRBJ2-1; TRBD1 is a possible D gene (5 bases). V was shortened by 5 bases and J by 6 bases, with 17 bases between the two germline ends. The CDR3 is 15 amino acids. CDR1 ENHRY and CDR2 SYGVKD come from the germline V gene. CDR3 protein: CAISRQGFGSNEQFF. The DNA of the CDR3 is TGTGCCATCAGTAGGCAGGGATTCGGTTCCAATGAGCAGTTCTTC.

This chain connects TRBV5-1 to TRBJ1-1, with a possible D match to TRBD1 (5 bases). Germline CDR1 is SGHRS and CDR2 is YFSETQ. This CDR3 spans 14 amino acids. The V end was cut by 3 bases, the J end by 11 bases, with 20 bases between. The CDR3 DNA sequence: TGCGCCAGCAGCTCCCGGGACGGGATTGGCGACGCTTTCTTT. This translates into CASSSRDGIGDAFF.

J is TRBJ2-4 and V is TRBV7-2; D gene ambiguous. The V gene's germline CDR1 is SGHTA and CDR2 FQGNSA. CDR3 size: 14 residues. Trimming removed 5 bases from V and 8 bases from J, with 16 bases in between. The CDR3 nucleotides read TGTGCCAGCAGCCCTCCCTCCACCTGGTACATTCAGTACTTC. It encodes CASSPPSTWYIQYF.

J is TRBJ1-1 and V is TRBV5-1; no clear D. The germline V gene encodes CDR1 SGHRS and CDR2 YFSETQ. V was trimmed by 0 bases and J by 5 bases, leaving 20 bases between them. The CDR3 spans 17 residues. CDR3 protein: CASSLGEASTRWTEAFF. The CDR3 region has the DNA TGCGCCAGCAGCTTGGGGGAAGCCTCTACGAGGTGGACTGAAGCTTTCTTT.

The chain combines TRBV7-3 with TRBJ1-6, with 8 positions matching TRBD1. The CDR3 is 15 amino acids. With 5 bases clipped from V and 3 bases from J, the junction kept 3 bases outside the gene matches. The germline gives CDR1 SGHTA, CDR2 FQGTGA. The CDR3 DNA reads as TGTGCCAGCAGCGCGGGGACAGGCTATAATTCACCCCTCCACTTT. It encodes CASSAGTGYNSPLHF.

Note on this clone: Other nucleotide sequences from this sample produce the same CDR3. The chain recombines TRBV5-6 with TRBJ1-2; 10 bases line up with TRBD1. Germline-derived CDR1 and CDR2 are SGHDT and YYEEEE. Losses at the gene ends were 4 bases for V and 2 bases for J; bases not matched to a gene: 2. This CDR3 is built from 14 residues. DNA of the CDR3: TGTGCCAGCAGCCGACAGGGGGCGAACTATGGCTACACCTTC. It encodes CASSRQGANYGYTF.

In its sample, this clone was seen once. The gene calls are TRBV6-5 and TRBJ2-1; 9 positions match TRBD1. With V trimmed by 6 bases and J by 5 bases, 8 bases remained unmatched. Germline V gene data show CDR1 as MNHEY and CDR2 as SVGAGI. This CDR3 has 15 amino acids. CDR3 region: CASRPSGQGNNEQFF. The CDR3 DNA follows: TGTGCCAGCAGACCCTCGGGACAGGGAAACAATGAGCAGTTCTTC.

This chain connects TRBV4-1 to TRBJ1-2, with D possibly being TRBD1 (6 bases). This CDR3 contains 15 residues. The germline V gene has CDR1 MGHRA and CDR2 YSYEKL. Trimming pared 0 bases from V and 8 bases from J, leaving 16 bases between. CDR3 loop: CASSQDPQGSGGYTF. The CDR3 DNA sequence: TGCGCCAGCAGCCAAGACCCACAGGGTTCCGGGGGCTACACCTTC.

This clone was counted only a few times. The chain combines TRBV10-3 with TRBJ1-2; D perhaps matches TRBD1 (5 bases). Germline lookup yields CDR1 ENHRY and CDR2 SYGVKD. The V end lost 6 bases, the J end lost 4 bases, and 18 bases lay between the germline ends. CDR3 length equals 15 residues. The CDR3: CAISGLGERIYGYTF. DNA for the CDR3: TGTGCCATCAGCGGCTTAGGGGAGAGGATCTATGGCTACACCTTC.

This CDR3 reads CASIRDRGLNEQFF. The DNA for the CDR3 is TGTGCCAGCATACGGGACAGGGGTCTCAATGAGCAGTTCTTC. This chain joins TRBV6-1 and TRBJ2-1; 10 nucleotides align to TRBD1. The V gene's germline CDR1 is MNHNS and CDR2 SASEGT. The CDR3 extends over 14 amino acids. Losses at the gene ends were 7 bases for V and 6 bases for J; bases not matched to a gene: 6.

This clone came up a few times. Different DNA sequences within this sample yield the same CDR3. This chain uses TRBV5-1 with TRBJ2-7; D remains unclear. Germline CDR1 is SGHRS and CDR2 is YFSETQ. This CDR3 region has 11 residues. Between the trimmed V and J ends, which lost 4 bases and 3 bases, there was a span of 5 bases. CDR3 protein: CASSANYEQYF. The DNA for the CDR3 is TGCGCCAGCAGCGCAAACTACGAGCAGTACTTC.

This clone occurred once. The chain combines TRBV11-2 with TRBJ2-5; 7 positions agree with TRBD1. V shed 5 bases, J shed 5 bases, and the junction held 8 bases outside the gene matches. This CDR3 is built from 14 residues. Germline V gene data show CDR1 as SGHAT and CDR2 as FQNNGV. The CDR3 sequence: CASSNLQGTETQYF. The CDR3 DNA reads TGTGCCAGCAGCAACTTACAGGGGACGGAGACCCAGTACTTC.

The chain links TRBV2 to TRBJ1-1; D is uncertain. V gave up 6 bases and J gave up 11 bases, with 13 bases separating them. The CDR3 is 11 residues long. Per germline, CDR1 SNHLY and CDR2 FYNNEI. CDR3 bases: TGTGCCAGCAGCGCTCAGGCGAGGGCTTTCTTT. As protein: CASSAQARAFF.

The chain employs TRBV4-2 and TRBJ2-5; the match to TRBD2 covers 8 bases. The V segment lost 4 bases and the J segment 5 bases; nucleotides outside the gene matches: 6. The CDR3 is 14 residues long. Germline CDR1 is LGHNA and CDR2 is YNFKEQ. CDR3 loop: CASSPAGAGETQYF. The CDR3 coding sequence is TGTGCCAGCAGCCCAGCGGGAGCTGGGGAGACCCAGTACTTC.

Points on this clone: This sample also contains other DNA sequences that code for the same CDR3. This chain connects TRBV5-1 to TRBJ1-5; D remains ambiguous. The V gene's germline CDR1 is SGHRS and CDR2 YFSETQ. CDR3 length equals 15 residues. The V end was cut by 0 bases, the J end by 2 bases, with 9 bases between. CDR3 sequence (DNA): TGCGCCAGCAGCTTGGGGGGTACGGGCAATCAGCCCCAGCATTTT. It codes for CASSLGGTGNQPQHF.

The V call is TRBV6-5, the J call TRBJ1-4; the match to TRBD1 covers 8 bases. The CDR3 covers 13 residues. With V trimmed by 6 bases and J by 8 bases, 5 bases remained unmatched. CDR1 is MNHEY, CDR2 SVGAGI, per germline. CDR3 coding DNA: TGTGCCAGCAGACGGGGACAGGAGGAAAAACTGTTTTTT. Translation gives CASRRGQEEKLFF.

The CDR3 here is CASSPGDRSSGNTIYF. In DNA form, the CDR3 reads TGTGCCAGCAGCCCCGGGGACAGGAGCTCTGGAAACACCATATATTTT. The chain links TRBV5-6 to TRBJ1-3, with 8 bases that match TRBD1. Germline V gene data show CDR1 as SGHDT and CDR2 as YYEEEE. Unmatched junction bases numbered 6, after V lost 4 bases and J lost 0 bases. The CDR3 consists of 16 residues.

The chain employs TRBV18 and TRBJ2-7; 8 bases are a match to TRBD2. Trimming cost V 2 bases and J 0 bases; bases outside gene matches: 6. The CDR3 length is 16 residues. The germline CDR1 and CDR2 sequences are KGHSH and LQKENI. The DNA for the CDR3 is TGTGCCAGCTCACCATTAGGAAGCGGGAGCTCCTACGAGCAGTACTTC. Protein sequence: CASSPLGSGSSYEQYF.

V is TRBV5-1 and J is TRBJ1-2; a possible D gene is TRBD1 (6 bases). Trimming shortened V by 0 bases and J by 5 bases, and 14 bases separated the two germline ends. Germline V lookup: CDR1 SGHRS, CDR2 YFSETQ. CDR3 length: 15 amino acids. The CDR3 region is CASSLDTGLPYGYTF. For the CDR3, the DNA is TGCGCCAGCAGCTTGGACACAGGGCTACCTTATGGCTACACCTTC.

The J gene is TRBJ2-5, the V gene TRBV5-1; 8 bases match TRBD1. Germline V gives CDR1 SGHRS, CDR2 YFSETQ. J was trimmed by 1 base and V by 4 bases; bases with no gene match: 6. The CDR3 covers 15 residues. Here the CDR3 reads CASSALTGVQETQYF. Written as DNA, the CDR3 is TGCGCCAGCAGCGCGCTGACAGGGGTCCAAGAGACCCAGTACTTC.